This TCR beta chain was sequenced during a study of siplizumab effects on memory and regulatory T cells (dated by TCRdb to between 2019 and 2020). Study-level background: The study examined how the anti-CD2 antibody siplizumab affects alloreactive T-cell subsets in allogeneic mixed lymphocyte reactions built from human PBMCs. What the research found in general, with its limitations: A naive or memory phenotype could not be assigned to roughly 75-96% of proliferating CD4+ or CD8+ clones. In reactions with siplizumab, an average of approximately 69% of mappable alloreactive CD4+ clones were Treg-derived, compared with 25% to 30% in control reactions. The cumulative frequency of alloreactive sequences that could be traced back to unstimulated CD4+ memory T cells was significantly reduced by siplizumab. Sequences below about 10^-5 frequency were poorly captured, so only a minor fraction of alloreactive clones could be mapped to unstimulated subsets. Whether proliferating Tregs from siplizumab cultures were suppressive was not functionally confirmed. Unstimulated naive T cells appeared more diverse than memory T cells, and naive cells seemed to contribute substantially to the alloresponse.

The library was obtained by the immunoSEQ multiplex PCR assay. Roughly 100,000 TCR templates per sample were assayed on the deep sequencing platform. Genomic DNA extracted from sorted T cells was the material used for TCRbeta CDR3 sequencing. In the paper's pipeline: Clonal analysis of TCRbeta CDR3 data was done in the R programming language. Unstimulated samples were compared with post-reaction CFSE-low samples to define alloreactive CD4+ and CD8+ clones. Alloreactive CD4+ clones were assigned to regulatory or non-regulatory origin by matching sequences to sorted unstimulated Treg and non-Treg repertoires. Drawn from immuneACCESS, this table holds only the in-frame rearrangements with V and J called that TCRdb kept. Clones are partly lost; checked studies trace under half to an unresolved V gene and leave the rest unexplained. V and J calls and clone size are as listed in that table; D and trimming were resolved from the DNA. For this sample there are 87,000 or so clones; around 94% appear just once. 0.3% of the sample lies in the top ten.

CDR1 SGDLS and CDR2 YYNGEE are derived from the germline V gene. Including the terminal cysteine and phenylalanine, the CDR3 comprises 16 residues. Solely the CDR3 DNA is kept, with 48 bases framed from the first base. The V and J ends are trimmed by 0 bases and 3 bases, leaving 13 bases between them. Turning to this clone: It has no known antigen specificity. Qualities for individual bases were not recorded, and no much larger clone is one base off.

Sorted unstimulated T cells and proliferating T cells recovered from mixed lymphocyte reactions underwent TCRbeta CDR3 sequencing. Fresh whole blood from approximately ten HLA-typed healthy donors was used to isolate PBMCs. To map where alloreactive clones came from, CD4+ non-regulatory T cells in the unstimulated state were FACS-sorted. This TCR was recovered from a human donor in good health. Material: non-Treg CD4+ T cells sorted from blood. The sample's cell subset or site label, decoded: FACS-sorted unstimulated CD4+ non-regulatory T cells. The chain links TRBV9 with TRBJ2-1; the D region possibly corresponds to TRBD2 (6 bases align). The nucleotide sequence is given as TGTGCCAGCAGCGTAGGGGTGGGACTGGGCTACAATGAGCAGTTCTTC. Its coded protein is CASSVGVGLGYNEQFF.